This T cell receptor beta chain was recovered during a study of shared T cell receptors in the human thymus. J lost 4 bases, V lost 1 base, and 6 bases had no gene match. The CDR3 has 15 residues. Germline V CDR1 and CDR2: MNHEY, SMNVEV (reference sequence). Measured with immunoSEQ multiplex PCR; TCRdb has only the in-frame clones, and not every one. The sample comprises roughly 560,000 clones, 75% to 80% of which are singletons, and about 0.012% rests with the top ten. In addition, the sample was reused for a study of human thymus T cells. From that paper: Thymic repertoires of unrelated individuals were reported in related research to overlap highly.

The rearrangement uses TRBV27 and TRBJ1-2; 7 nucleotides line up with TRBD1. The source of this sequence is a boy under three years old with a congenital heart defect. The sample comprised thymocytes. CDR3 amino acids: CASSLYRGVIYGYTF. Written as DNA, the CDR3 is TGTGCCAGCAGTTTATACAGGGGAGTTATCTATGGCTACACCTTC.